The entry below describes one T cell receptor beta chain. This sample is drawn from a study of beta chain features in type 1 diabetes. V shed 1 base and J shed 0 bases, with 10 bases lying between them. The germline CDR1 and CDR2 sequences are MGHRA and YSYEKL. This CDR3 contains 17 residues. Purities in excess of 95% were seen in all sorted populations. Since all of the isolated RNA was reverse transcribed, expressed TCRB transcripts were what got sequenced. Some clones are missing from TCRdb's copy, which holds only in-frame ones; the method was immunoSEQ multiplex PCR. The sample has around 310,000 clones, 8% to 13% seen once.

Material for sequencing was naive CD4+ T cells from blood. This sequence was found in a woman in her twenties or thirties in good health. This chain connects TRBV4-1 to TRBJ1-6, with D possibly being TRBD1 (6 bases). The CDR3 here is CASSQGQASSYNSPLHF. CDR3 nucleotides: TGCGCCAGCAGCCAAGGACAGGCAAGCTCCTATAATTCACCCCTCCACTTT.